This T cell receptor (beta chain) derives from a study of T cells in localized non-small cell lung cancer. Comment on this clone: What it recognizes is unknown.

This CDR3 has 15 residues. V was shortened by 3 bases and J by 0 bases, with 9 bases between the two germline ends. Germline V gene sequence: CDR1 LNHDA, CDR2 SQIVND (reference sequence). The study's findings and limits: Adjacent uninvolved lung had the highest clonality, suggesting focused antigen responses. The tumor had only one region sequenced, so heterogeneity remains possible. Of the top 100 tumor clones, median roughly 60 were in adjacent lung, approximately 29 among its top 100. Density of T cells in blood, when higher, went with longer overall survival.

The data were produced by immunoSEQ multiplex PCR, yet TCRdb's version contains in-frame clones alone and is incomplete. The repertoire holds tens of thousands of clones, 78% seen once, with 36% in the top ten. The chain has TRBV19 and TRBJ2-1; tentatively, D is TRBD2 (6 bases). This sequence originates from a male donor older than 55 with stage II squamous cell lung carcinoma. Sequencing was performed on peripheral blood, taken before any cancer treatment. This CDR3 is CASSISGDSYNEQFF. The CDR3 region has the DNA TGTGCCAGTAGTATTAGCGGAGACTCCTACAATGAGCAGTTCTTC.